Presented here are 20 T cell receptor beta chains from one specimen sequenced in a study of response to subunit inactivated influenza vaccine. From the RT-PCR reads, TCRdb called clonotypes with MiXCR, one entry per CDR3 protein. The sample lists about 540,000 distinct CDR3 sequences; under 30% were seen once. These records were also assigned to another study, of T cells expressing NK-cell markers. That publication notes: Synthesis of TCR beta cDNA relied on 5'RACE template switching carrying UMIs.

The material was CD4+ T cells sorted from PBMCs, obtained about 12 days after vaccination. The receptors originated from a man aged 45 to 65 who received an inactivated influenza vaccine.

J is TRBJ1-2 and V is TRBV28; D remains ambiguous. Germline V lookup: CDR1 MDHEN, CDR2 SYDVKM. Trimming cost V 5 bases and J 4 bases, with 11 bases left between them. The CDR3 runs to 13 residues. The CDR3 loop reads CASSPPWIYGYTF. Here the CDR3 DNA reads TGTGCCAGCAGTCCGCCGTGGATCTATGGCTACACCTTC.

The gene calls are TRBV28 and TRBJ2-7, with TRBD2 matching 7 bases. CDR1 is MDHEN, CDR2 SYDVKM, per germline. The V segment lost 8 bases and the J segment 5 bases; nucleotides outside the gene matches: 15. This CDR3 region has 15 residues. CDR3 region: CASLPPAGVIHEQYF. CDR3 in DNA: TGTGCCAGCCTCCCCCCGGCGGGAGTTATCCACGAGCAGTACTTC.

This clonotype was seen repeatedly, ten times or more. This chain links TRBV7-2 with TRBJ2-3, with 8 bases identical to TRBD2. CDR3 length: 15 amino acids. After removal of 1 base from V and 0 bases from J, the junction contained 0 bases not matched to a gene. Looked up from germline, CDR1 is SGHTA and CDR2 is FQGNSA. CDR3 protein: CASSLVAGSTDTQYF. CDR3 in DNA: TGTGCCAGCAGCTTAGTAGCGGGGAGCACAGATACGCAGTATTTT.

The rearrangement links TRBV20-1 to TRBJ2-3; D ambiguous. The CDR3 has 12 amino acids. Germline V gene sequence: CDR1 DFQATT, CDR2 SNEGSKA (reference sequence). V was clipped by 6 bases and J by 3 bases, with 10 bases between them. The CDR3 bases are TGCAGTGCGAATCAGGAGACAGATACGCAGTATTTT. It encodes CSANQETDTQYF.

V usage is TRBV6-1 and J usage is TRBJ2-7, with 8 positions matching TRBD1. Germline CDR1 reads MNHNS; CDR2 reads SASEGT. The CDR3 covers 18 residues. The trim removed 6 bases at V and 5 bases at J, leaving 21 bases unmatched. CDR3 in DNA: TGTGCCAGCAGAATCGGGACAGGCTACCTACGCGGGGCCAACGAGCAGTACTTC. As protein: CASRIGTGYLRGANEQYF.

This clonotype showed up just a few times. The gene calls are TRBV9 and TRBJ2-2; 7 bases fit TRBD1. The V gene end was trimmed by 6 bases and the J gene end by 5 bases; junction bases not matched to a gene: 7. The CDR3 is 14 residues long. From germline, CDR1 is SGDLS and CDR2 YYNGEE. The CDR3 sequence: CASNRDSNTGELFF. CDR3 nucleotide sequence: TGTGCCAGCAACAGGGACAGCAATACCGGGGAGCTGTTTTTT.

This clonotype was observed a handful of times. The rearrangement links TRBV4-2 to TRBJ2-7; 8 bases are a match to TRBD1. In germline, CDR1 is LGHNA, CDR2 YNFKEQ. After removal of 3 bases from V and 2 bases from J, the junction contained 9 bases not matched to a gene. This CDR3 has 16 amino acids. The DNA for the CDR3 is TGTGCCAGCAGCCACACCCCCGGGACAGGTCCCTACGAGCAGTACTTC. Amino acid sequence: CASSHTPGTGPYEQYF.

The gene calls are TRBV20-1 and TRBJ2-1, with D unclear. The length of the CDR3 is 15 residues. Germline V lookup: CDR1 DFQATT, CDR2 SNEGSKA (reference sequence). V was cut by 7 bases and J by 10 bases, with 26 bases left in between. CDR3 loop: CSVATAGYPYGEQFF. CDR3 nucleotide sequence: TGCAGTGTTGCAACGGCCGGATATCCTTATGGGGAGCAGTTCTTC.

This clonotype was detected only a few times. Here the CDR3 reads CATSDYGHAANTGELFF. The CDR3 DNA sequence: TGTGCCACCAGTGATTACGGACACGCTGCGAACACCGGGGAGCTGTTTTTT. The chain uses TRBV24-1 and TRBJ2-2; the D gene is possibly TRBD1 (5 bases). This CDR3 is 17 amino acids long. CDR1 and CDR2 from the germline V gene are KGHDR and SFDVKD. V was trimmed by 2 bases and J by 0 bases, leaving 12 bases between them.

As concerns this clonotype: One end of the junction varies from germline; a read error may be responsible. This rearrangement joins TRBV11-2 to TRBJ2-1, with 9 bases matching TRBD2. Germline V gene sequence: CDR1 SGHAT, CDR2 FQNNGV. There are 19 residues in the CDR3. The CDR3 is CASSLEWREGVRSYNEQFF. The CDR3, as DNA: TGTGCCAGCAGCTTAGAATGGCGGGAGGGCGTTCGGTCCTATAATGAGCAGTTCTTC. Full variable domain (missing parts from reference TRBV11-2 and TRBJ2-1): EAGVAQSPRYKIIEKRQSVAFWCNPISGHATLYWYQQILGQGPKLLIQFQNNGVVDDSQLPKDRFSAERLKGVDSTLKIQPAKLEDSAVYLCASSLEWREGVRSYNEQFFGPGTRLTVL.

This clonotype was recorded many times. This rearrangement joins TRBV29-1 to TRBJ1-4, with D perhaps matching TRBD1 (5 bases). Germline CDR1 reads SQVTM; CDR2 reads ANQGSEA. The CDR3 extends over 15 amino acids. Trimming left V 6 bases short and J 4 bases short, with 18 bases between. CDR3 nucleotide sequence: TGCAGCGTCCTCGGGGGTCGGTTGGGTAATGAAAAACTGTTTTTT. Protein: CSVLGGRLGNEKLFF.

This clonotype was detected only a few times. The chain uses TRBV7-2 and TRBJ2-1, with 11 bases aligning to TRBD2. This CDR3 is 13 amino acids long. Trimming at V came to 4 bases and at J to 14 bases, leaving 7 bases not matched to a gene. Germline V gives CDR1 SGHTA, CDR2 FQGNSA. This CDR3 reads CASSSATSGREFF. CDR3 in DNA: TGTGCCAGCAGCTCCGCCACTAGCGGGAGAGAGTTCTTC.

This clonotype was detected only once. The V call is TRBV10-3, the J call TRBJ2-7, with 9 bases aligning to TRBD1. V shed 7 bases, J shed 6 bases, and the junction held 10 bases outside the gene matches. The CDR3 has 14 amino acids. Germline V gene sequence: CDR1 ENHRY, CDR2 SYGVKD. CDR3 protein: CAITPTGQGSEQYF. CDR3 in DNA: TGTGCCATCACTCCGACGGGACAGGGATCCGAGCAGTACTTC.

The chain employs TRBV20-1 and TRBJ2-3, with 7 bases that match TRBD1. From germline, CDR1 is DFQATT and CDR2 SNEGSKA (reference sequence). The CDR3 spans 17 residues. Germline trimming cut 1 base from V and 2 bases from J; bases unmatched to any gene: 12. The CDR3 loop is CSARAVTGMGNTDTQYF. CDR3 nucleotide sequence: TGCAGTGCTAGAGCCGTGACAGGGATGGGAAACACAGATACGCAGTATTTT.

This clonotype was seen more than once but under ten times. This chain links TRBV5-6 with TRBJ2-1; 7 bases match TRBD1. Per the germline V gene, CDR1 is SGHDT and CDR2 is YYEEEE. The ends lost 4 bases at V and 5 bases at J; junction bases unmatched: 12. The CDR3 loop spans 16 amino acids. CDR3 sequence (DNA): TGTGCCAGCAGCCGGCCCCAGGGGGTCTCTAACAATGAGCAGTTCTTC. Translated, it gives CASSRPQGVSNNEQFF.

This clonotype was counted a few times. This chain joins TRBV29-1 and TRBJ1-1; 8 bases map to TRBD1. The CDR3 is made up of 14 amino acids. With V trimmed by 5 bases and J by 1 base, 6 bases remained unmatched. Looked up from germline, CDR1 is SQVTM and CDR2 is ANQGSEA. The CDR3 sequence: CSVRNTGGNTEAFF. The CDR3 coding sequence is TGCAGCGTTCGTAACACAGGGGGGAACACTGAAGCTTTCTTT.

The chain combines TRBV6-2 or TRBV6-3 with TRBJ2-5, with D unclear. The CDR3 is made up of 12 amino acids. Germline V lookup: CDR1 MNHEY, CDR2 SVGEGT. The V gene lost 6 bases and the J gene lost 1 base, with 6 bases spanning the gap. CDR3: CASRPLQETQYF. The CDR3, as DNA: TGTGCCAGCAGACCACTCCAAGAGACCCAGTACTTC.

The table lists this clonotype with many counts. This chain uses TRBV6-2 or TRBV6-3 with TRBJ2-7, with 9 positions matching TRBD2. The CDR3 extends over 15 amino acids. Trimming cost V 6 bases and J 0 bases; bases outside gene matches: 6. Germline V gene sequence: CDR1 MNHEY, CDR2 SVGEGT. For the CDR3, the DNA is TGTGCCAGCAGAAGGACTAGCGAAAGCTCCTACGAGCAGTACTTC. It is translated as CASRRTSESSYEQYF.

The V gene is TRBV5-1, the J gene TRBJ2-5; the D gene is possibly TRBD2 (5 bases). Germline V gene sequence: CDR1 SGHRS, CDR2 YFSETQ. The CDR3 runs 13 residues. Trimming removed 4 bases from V and 0 bases from J, with 7 bases in between. The CDR3 region has the DNA TGCGCCAGCAGCCAGCGGTACCAAGAGACCCAGTACTTC. As protein: CASSQRYQETQYF.

This clonotype has only a few counts. V gene TRBV5-1 combines with J gene TRBJ2-7; tentatively, D is TRBD2 (7 bases). Germline values: CDR1 SGHRS, CDR2 YFSETQ. This CDR3 spans 14 amino acids. Trimming removed 0 bases at V and 7 bases at J, with 14 bases between. In DNA, the CDR3 is TGCGCCAGCAGCTTGGAGGGGGGGCGAGGAGAGCAGTACTTC. It yields the protein CASSLEGGRGEQYF. Filled out from reference TRBV5-1 and TRBJ2-7, the complete variable domain reads KAGVTQTPRYLIKTRGQQVTLSCSPISGHRSVSWYQQTPGQGLQFLFEYFSETQRNKGNFPGRFSGRQFSNSRSEMNVSTLELGDSALYLCASSLEGGRGEQYFGPGTRLTVT.